This T cell receptor beta chain came from a study of blood T cell repertoires in COVID-19. Study details: Spain, Italy and the United States supplied samples that represented acute and convalescent COVID-19. The analysed material was cDNA or gDNA that came from T cells, B-cell-depleted T cells, or PBMCs.

The assay was immunoSEQ multiplex PCR, and TCRdb's table has in-frame clones only and misses some. The repertoire holds hundreds of thousands of clones, about 90% seen once, with approximately 2.2% in the top ten. The CDR3 totals 14 residues. V was trimmed by 5 bases and J by 8 bases, leaving 13 bases between them. CDR1 is MNHEY, CDR2 SVGAGI, per germline. The rearrangement uses TRBV6-5 and TRBJ1-6; D call uncertain. The receptor's source is a man younger than 35 with active or convalescent COVID-19. Material: peripheral blood. The CDR3 coding sequence is TGTGCCAGCAGTCCCTGGAGTTTCGATTCACCCCTCCACTTT. It translates to CASSPWSFDSPLHF.